This record looks at one T cell receptor beta chain sequence and its context. Its antigen is unknown. The data were taken from a study of T cell responses to AZD1222 COVID-19 vaccine. Broader study findings: White British ancestry dominated among donors, who included more females, and clonal diversity was possibly underestimated.

Libraries were prepared by immunoSEQ multiplex PCR; TCRdb keeps only in-frame clonotypes and omits some of them. The sample has about 140,000 clones; around 93% are singletons. The source of this sequence is an adult in good health. This specimen was peripheral blood, taken on day 0 of AZD1222 vaccination.

The CDR3 is CASRTDRGPLGDTQYF. DNA of the CDR3: TGTGCCAGCAGGACGGACAGGGGCCCACTGGGAGATACGCAGTATTTT. V usage is TRBV5-4 and J usage is TRBJ2-3, with 9 bases lining up with TRBD1. Per the germline V gene, CDR1 is SGHNT and CDR2 is YYREEE (reference sequence). The V segment lost 5 bases and the J segment 5 bases; nucleotides outside the gene matches: 12. This CDR3 contains 16 residues.